What follows are 20 T cell receptor beta chains derived from one specimen sequenced in a study of cytomegalovirus exposure and HLA in healthy donors. Use of 60 Vbeta and 13 Jbeta primers characterized the PCR. Here immunoSEQ multiplex PCR was the method, and the copy in TCRdb shows in-frame clones only, minus some. The sample records 140,000 to 150,000 clones, roughly 72% being singletons. The specimen was PBMCs. These receptors were obtained from a man aged 40-50 years in good health and CMV-seronegative.

This clone has a handful of counts. The chain links TRBV7-6 to TRBJ2-3, with D unresolved. Germline V gene lookup returns CDR1 SGHVS and CDR2 FNYEAQ. V was clipped by 1 base and J by 12 bases, with 8 bases between them. This CDR3 spans 11 amino acids. The CDR3 DNA follows: TGTGCCAGCAGCTTAGGGCGGAGTCAGTATTTT. This gives the protein CASSLGRSQYF.

This chain links TRBV11-2 with TRBJ1-5, with D tentatively TRBD1 (5 bases). The CDR3 is 14 residues long. The ends were cut back, 2 bases at V and 7 bases at J, with 12 bases in the middle. Germline assignment: CDR1 SGHAT and CDR2 FQNNGV. The chain's CDR3 is CASSLNRWGQPQHF. The CDR3 DNA is TGTGCCAGCAGCTTAAACAGATGGGGCCAGCCCCAGCATTTT.

The chain joins TRBV6-1 to TRBJ1-2; no reliable D call. This CDR3 has 11 residues. V was clipped by 5 bases and J by 8 bases, with 9 bases between them. Germline values: CDR1 MNHNS, CDR2 SASEGT. The CDR3: CASSPTWGYTF. CDR3 in DNA: TGTGCCAGCAGTCCGACTTGGGGCTACACCTTC.

The chain joins TRBV11-2 to TRBJ2-7, with a possible D match to TRBD2 (5 bases). Germline loops: CDR1 SGHAT, CDR2 FQNNGV. The CDR3 is made up of 15 amino acids. The germline V and J ends were trimmed by 3 bases and 2 bases, with 14 bases remaining between them. The CDR3 nucleotides read TGTGCCAGCAGCTTCCTAGCTGCTACTACCTACGAGCAGTACTTC. It codes for CASSFLAATTYEQYF.

The chain joins TRBV5-1 to TRBJ1-5; no reliable D call. The ends were cut back, 4 bases at V and 0 bases at J, with 8 bases in the middle. The CDR3 length is 14 residues. Germline V lookup: CDR1 SGHRS, CDR2 YFSETQ. The CDR3 DNA reads TGCGCCAGCAGCCCAGGTAATAGCAATCAGCCCCAGCATTTT. Translated, it gives CASSPGNSNQPQHF.

This clone occurred a few times. The chain joins TRBV6-1 to TRBJ1-1, with 9 bases aligning to TRBD1. This CDR3 is 14 amino acids long. Germline CDR1 is MNHNS and CDR2 is SASEGT. The V segment lost 3 bases and the J segment 8 bases; nucleotides outside the gene matches: 7. The CDR3 is CASSDWTGASEAFF. CDR3 nucleotide sequence: TGTGCCAGCAGTGACTGGACAGGGGCCTCAGAAGCTTTCTTT.

This chain connects TRBV19 to TRBJ2-6, with 8 bases matching TRBD2. The junction had 3 bases not matched to a gene; V was cut back by 6 bases and J by 2 bases. This CDR3 region has 15 residues. Germline V gives CDR1 LNHDA, CDR2 SQIVND (reference sequence). CDR3 protein: CASRSGSTGANVLTF. The CDR3 DNA follows: TGTGCCAGTAGGAGCGGGAGCACTGGGGCCAACGTCCTGACTTTC.

The chain couples TRBV4-1 to TRBJ2-3, with 10 bases that match TRBD2. CDR1 is MGHRA and CDR2 is YSYEKL in the germline V gene. The CDR3 is 17 residues long. Losses at the gene ends were 0 bases for V and 1 base for J; bases not matched to a gene: 4. This CDR3 is CASSQEGLAGGTDTQYF. Here the CDR3 DNA reads TGCGCCAGCAGCCAAGAAGGGCTAGCGGGGGGCACAGATACGCAGTATTTT.

This clone came up a few times. This rearrangement joins TRBV19 to TRBJ1-5, with 9 bases aligning to TRBD1. Per germline, CDR1 LNHDA and CDR2 SQIVND (reference sequence). Trimming cost V 3 bases and J 6 bases; bases outside gene matches: 0. The CDR3 has 13 residues. For the CDR3, the DNA is TGTGCCAGTAGTATGACAGGGGGTCAGCCCCAGCATTTT. It specifies CASSMTGGQPQHF.

This clone has a handful of counts. The genes are TRBV7-9 and TRBJ1-4; 7 positions match TRBD1. The CDR3 covers 15 residues. The V gene end was trimmed by 1 base and the J gene end by 4 bases; junction bases not matched to a gene: 3. CDR1 and CDR2 from the germline V gene are SEHNR and FQNEAQ (reference sequence). The CDR3 sequence: CASSLDRDSNEKLFF. CDR3 sequence (DNA): TGTGCCAGCAGCTTAGATCGGGACAGTAATGAAAAACTGTTTTTT.

The gene calls are TRBV4-1 and TRBJ1-4, with D maybe TRBD1 (6 bases). Germline lookup yields CDR1 MGHRA and CDR2 YSYEKL. Trimming pared 2 bases from V and 7 bases from J, leaving 11 bases between. The CDR3 has 14 amino acids. CDR3: CASSQRGAGEKLFF. CDR3 bases: TGCGCCAGCAGCCAACGGGGGGCAGGTGAAAAACTGTTTTTT.

V gene TRBV7-3 combines with J gene TRBJ1-1; 7 nucleotides agree with TRBD1. V shed 5 bases and J 0 bases; nucleotides not matched to a gene: 12. This CDR3 region has 17 residues. Germline lookup yields CDR1 SGHTA and CDR2 FQGTGA. CDR3 residues: CASSLNPGTVVNTEAFF. CDR3 in DNA: TGTGCCAGCAGCCTTAACCCCGGGACAGTCGTGAACACTGAAGCTTTCTTT.

This clone was counted a few times. The chain recombines TRBV6-5 with TRBJ2-3; 9 bases are a match to TRBD2. The germline gives CDR1 MNHEY, CDR2 SVGAGI. The CDR3 is 14 amino acids. V shed 8 bases, J shed 3 bases, and the junction held 6 bases outside the gene matches. CDR3 DNA sequence: TGTGCCAGCCGTTCGGGACTAGCAACAGATACGCAGTATTTT. Its protein is CASRSGLATDTQYF.

The chain employs TRBV11-2 and TRBJ2-7; D perhaps matches TRBD1 (5 bases). Germline CDR1 reads SGHAT; CDR2 reads FQNNGV. With 2 bases removed from V and 2 bases from J, the gap between germline ends came to 13 bases. The CDR3 extends over 15 amino acids. The CDR3 reads CASSLHQGETYEQYF. In DNA, the CDR3 is TGTGCCAGCAGCTTACATCAGGGCGAGACCTACGAGCAGTACTTC. The whole variable domain, remainder taken from reference TRBV11-2 and TRBJ2-7, is EAGVAQSPRYKIIEKRQSVAFWCNPISGHATLYWYQQILGQGPKLLIQFQNNGVVDDSQLPKDRFSAERLKGVDSTLKIQPAKLEDSAVYLCASSLHQGETYEQYFGPGTRLTVT.

The chain joins TRBV6-5 to TRBJ1-5, with no clear D. The CDR3 covers 13 residues. The germline V gene encodes CDR1 MNHEY and CDR2 SVGAGI. V was shortened by 5 bases and J by 5 bases, with 10 bases between the two germline ends. The CDR3 sequence: CASSPSGDQPQHF. The CDR3 DNA reads as TGTGCCAGCAGTCCCTCGGGAGATCAGCCCCAGCATTTT.

Written as DNA, the CDR3 is TGTGCCAGCAGCTTGGACAGGGCCTTTGGGACAGATACGCAGTATTTT. Protein product: CASSLDRAFGTDTQYF. The chain recombines TRBV5-6 with TRBJ2-3, with TRBD1 as a possible D gene (6 bases). Germline-derived CDR1 and CDR2 are SGHDT and YYEEEE. Between the trimmed V and J ends, which lost 0 bases and 3 bases, there was a span of 14 bases. The CDR3 runs 16 residues.

The rearrangement links TRBV27 to TRBJ2-1; the match to TRBD1 covers 10 bases. This CDR3 has 14 amino acids. Trimming cost V 6 bases and J 8 bases; bases outside gene matches: 7. Germline-derived CDR1 and CDR2 are MNHEY and SMNVEV (reference sequence). Here the CDR3 DNA reads TGTGCCAGCAGGCCCGGGACAGGGGATTATGAGCAGTTCTTC. Its protein product is CASRPGTGDYEQFF.

V is TRBV29-1 and J is TRBJ1-1; unclear D gene. Trimming took off 4 bases at V and 4 bases at J, with 7 bases between the two ends. CDR3 length: 11 amino acids. Germline V lookup: CDR1 SQVTM, CDR2 ANQGSEA. The DNA of the CDR3 is TGCAGCGTTGGGGCCAGCACTGAAGCTTTCTTT. Encoded protein: CSVGASTEAFF.

V is TRBV9 and J is TRBJ2-1; the match to TRBD1 covers 7 bases. CDR1 and CDR2 from the germline V gene are SGDLS and YYNGEE. Trimming removed 8 bases from V and 4 bases from J; junction bases left unmatched: 9. This CDR3 region has 14 residues. CDR3 amino acids: CASQPRDRYNEQFF. The CDR3 DNA reads TGTGCCAGTCAACCCCGGGACAGATACAATGAGCAGTTCTTC.

The chain carries TRBV7-9 and TRBJ2-7, with 8 bases that match TRBD2. The ends lost 0 bases at V and 2 bases at J; junction bases unmatched: 0. The CDR3 has 14 residues. Germline assignment: CDR1 SEHNR and CDR2 FQNEAQ (reference sequence). The CDR3 loop is CASSLASGAYEQYF. The CDR3 bases are TGTGCCAGCAGCTTAGCTAGCGGGGCCTACGAGCAGTACTTC. The complete variable domain, with remaining parts taken from reference TRBV7-9 and TRBJ2-7, reads DTGVSQNPRHKITKRGQNVTFRCDPISEHNRLYWYRQTLGQGPEFLTYFQNEAQLEKSRLLSDRFSAERPKGSFSTLEIQRTEQGDSAMYLCASSLASGAYEQYFGPGTRLTVT.